What follows describes a single T cell receptor beta chain. The data originate from a study of blood T cell repertoires in COVID-19. Only in-frame clones appear in the TCRdb table, and some are missing; sequencing was by immunoSEQ multiplex PCR. Here the sample spans 190,000 or so clones, approximately 88% being singletons. Germline V gene data show CDR1 as SGHAT and CDR2 as FQNNGV. The CDR3 extends over 14 amino acids. The V gene end was trimmed by 0 bases and the J gene end by 13 bases; junction bases not matched to a gene: 8. Everyone who took part was roughly 18 to 89 years old, and they came from about 25 US areas.

The rearrangement joins TRBV11-2 to TRBJ2-2; 7 nucleotides align to TRBD2. The origin of this receptor is a woman younger than 30 who had recovered from COVID-19. Material for sequencing was PBMCs or T cells enriched from blood (not recorded which). CDR3 DNA sequence: TGTGCCAGCAGCTTAGATCACGGGGAGGGGTTGCTGTTTTTT. This codes for CASSLDHGEGLLFF.